This T cell receptor beta chain was identified in a study of blood T cell repertoires in COVID-19. Trimming left V 2 bases short and J 0 bases short, with 5 bases between. Germline CDR1 MDHEN, CDR2 SYDVKM. CDR3 length: 14 residues. Here immunoSEQ multiplex PCR was the method, and the copy in TCRdb shows in-frame clones only, minus some. The table includes 150,000 to 200,000 clones, 65% to 85% detected once. The material sequenced was PBMCs or T cells enriched from blood (not recorded which). The receptor was isolated from a woman younger than 45 who had been exposed to COVID-19. The rearrangement links TRBV28 to TRBJ1-3; D ambiguous. The CDR3 DNA reads as TGTGCCAGCAGTTTAGGTAGCTCTGGAAACACCATATATTTT. Translation gives CASSLGSSGNTIYF.